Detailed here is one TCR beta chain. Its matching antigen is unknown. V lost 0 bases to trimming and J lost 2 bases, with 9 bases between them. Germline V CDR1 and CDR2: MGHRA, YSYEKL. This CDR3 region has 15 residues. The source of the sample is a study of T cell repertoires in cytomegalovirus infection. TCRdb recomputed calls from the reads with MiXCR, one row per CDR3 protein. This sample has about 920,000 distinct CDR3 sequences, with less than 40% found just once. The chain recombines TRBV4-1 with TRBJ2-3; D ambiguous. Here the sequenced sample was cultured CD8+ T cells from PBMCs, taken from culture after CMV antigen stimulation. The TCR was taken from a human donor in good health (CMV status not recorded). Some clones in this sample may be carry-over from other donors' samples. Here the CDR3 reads CASSQEQRYTDTQYF. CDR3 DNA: TGCGCCAGCAGCCAAGAACAGCGATACACAGATACGCAGTATTTT.